This entry features one T cell receptor (beta chain) sequence. Its antigen remains undetermined. Per-base quality was not reported, and no clone a single base away is much larger than it. In the multiplex PCR, 52 forward TRBV primers and 13 reverse TRBJ primers were used, and assay-based and computational corrections were applied for amplification bias. Within the immunoSEQ assay, multiplex PCR amplified rearranged TRB loci from genomic DNA. An Illumina HiSeq platform was used to sequence the TRB amplicons. As for the original processing: Raw sequences were error-filtered and aligned to reference gene sequences by custom algorithms and were subsequently analyzed with the immunoSEQ online tools. Frequencies of productive and nonproductive TRB rearrangements were evaluated among both unique and total sequences. Hydrophobicity and amino acid composition of residues 6 and 7 within the TRB CDR3 were used to estimate the potential for self-reactivity. For group comparisons, t tests, Mann-Whitney tests or two-way ANOVA were performed in Prism software. In its TCRdb copy, this immuneACCESS table keeps in-frame sequences only and misses some clones. Where compared with another copy, unresolved V genes explain less than half of these, and the others have no known cause. V, J and clone size derive from that table, while D and trimming were established from the DNA sequence. This sample comprises under 30,000 clones, about 88% of them detected only once. The biggest ten clones account for approximately 1.3% of the sample.

The record originates from a study of regulatory T cells (dated by TCRdb to 2017 to 2018). About the study as a whole: The study compared T-cell receptor beta repertoires of sorted regulatory, conventional CD4+ and CD8+ T cells between CD3G-deficient patients and healthy controls. Broader findings and caveats from the paper: Enrichment for hydrophobic residues at CDR3 positions 6 and 7 was found in conventional CD4+ T cells from CD3G-deficient patients, suggesting more self-reactive specificities. Restricted unique TRB V-J pairs and skewed V and J gene usage were observed in patient repertoires, most markedly in regulatory T cells.

The germline V gene supplies CDR1 SGHRS and CDR2 YFSETQ. CDR3 length: 13 amino acids, cysteine to phenylalanine. The only DNA kept is the CDR3, 39 bases in frame from the first base. Relative to germline, V is 5 bases shorter and J is 4 bases shorter, with 12 bases between their ends. All CD3G-deficient patients had evidence of autoimmunity, which was more severe in two of the patients. Patients ranged from 2 to 39 years of age at testing and had reduced naive and increased memory CD4+ and CD8+ T-cell proportions. CD4+ cells were FACS-sorted into CD25-high CD127-low regulatory T cells and CD25-low CD127-high conventional CD4+ T cells. About six individuals with CD3G deficiency were included in the patient group. Patient samples and clinical data came from an international physician network spanning the United States, Europe and Asia. Ficoll density separation was used to isolate peripheral blood mononuclear cells.

Sequencing was carried out using conventional CD4+ T cells sorted from blood. The TCR was taken from a child younger than 18 with CD3G deficiency. In this chain, TRBV5-1 is recombined with TRBJ1-1, with no D gene named confidently. The CDR3 amino acid sequence is: CASRPQESTEAFF. The nucleotides are TGCGCCAGCAGACCGCAGGAATCCACTGAAGCTTTCTTT.